What follows are 31 T cell receptor beta chains derived from one specimen sequenced in a study of blood T cell repertoires in COVID-19. Using immunoSEQ multiplex PCR, the repertoire was profiled, and TCRdb retains in-frame clones only, with some absent. The data contain tens of thousands of clones, 88% of them seen just once; the ten biggest clones take up roughly 40%. Source material: peripheral blood. Source of these receptors: a woman aged 55-69 years with COVID-19, enrolled during active disease.

V and J are TRBV4-1 and TRBJ2-1; D is possibly TRBD2 (5 bases). From germline, CDR1 is MGHRA and CDR2 YSYEKL. The CDR3 runs 15 residues. Trimming removed 4 bases from V and 5 bases from J, with 15 bases in between. The CDR3: CASSPPPRRHNEQFF. The DNA of the CDR3 is TGCGCCAGCAGCCCTCCCCCAAGGAGGCACAATGAGCAGTTCTTC.

V gene TRBV7-2 combines with J gene TRBJ1-2, with D possibly being TRBD1 (6 bases). The V and J ends lost 6 bases and 4 bases respectively, with 9 bases between them. CDR3 length equals 12 residues. Germline CDR1 SGHTA, CDR2 FQGNSA. The CDR3 protein is CASSDRIYGYTF. CDR3 DNA sequence: TGTGCCAGCAGTGACAGGATCTATGGCTACACCTTC.

In its sample, this clone was seen once. The genes are TRBV7-9 and TRBJ2-7; TRBD1 aligns across 11 bases. The V gene's germline CDR1 is SEHNR and CDR2 FQNEAQ (reference sequence). The V gene end was trimmed by 4 bases and the J gene end by 0 bases; junction bases not matched to a gene: 14. The CDR3 totals 19 residues. CDR3 protein: CASSSPLRTGGSSSYEQYF. As DNA, the CDR3 is TGTGCCAGCAGCTCCCCACTTAGGACAGGGGGCTCTAGCTCCTACGAGCAGTACTTC.

This clone showed up just once. The chain is built from TRBV7-9 and TRBJ1-4; no firm D call. Trimming took 6 bases from V and 8 from J, leaving 10 bases between them. CDR1 and CDR2 from the germline V gene are SEHNR and FQNEAQ (reference sequence). This CDR3 is 12 amino acids long. CDR3 region: CASSLRAEKLFF. In DNA, the CDR3 is TGTGCCAGCAGTTTGCGGGCGGAAAAACTGTTTTTT.

This chain connects TRBV7-2 to TRBJ2-6; TRBD2 might be the D (5 bases). Trimming shortened V by 5 bases and J by 4 bases, and 15 bases separated the two germline ends. CDR1 SGHTA and CDR2 FQGNSA come from the germline V gene. The CDR3 has 16 residues. CDR3 coding DNA: TGTGCCAGCAGCCAAGCGGTTAGCAACGGGGCCAACGTCCTGACTTTC. It is translated as CASSQAVSNGANVLTF.

This sequence joins TRBV9 and TRBJ2-7; 9 positions agree with TRBD1. Germline assignment: CDR1 SGDLS and CDR2 YYNGEE. This CDR3 contains 14 residues. Losses at the gene ends were 4 bases for V and 4 bases for J; bases not matched to a gene: 6. CDR3 bases: TGTGCCAGCAGCCCCCGAGACAGGGGGTACGAGCAGTACTTC. Residues: CASSPRDRGYEQYF.

This clone showed up just once. The chain links TRBV3-1 (or the pseudogene TRBV3-2) to TRBJ1-2; no clear D gene. CDR1 is LGHDT, CDR2 YNNKEL, per germline (reference sequence). The length of the CDR3 is 16 residues. V was clipped by 1 base and J by 7 bases, with 19 bases between them. The CDR3 sequence is CASSQGSPEGSAGYTF. In DNA form, the CDR3 reads TGTGCCAGCAGCCAAGGGAGCCCGGAGGGATCTGCTGGCTACACCTTC.

This rearrangement joins TRBV7-9 to TRBJ1-6, with D possibly being TRBD1 (5 bases). Germline CDR1 SEHNR, CDR2 FQNEAQ (reference sequence). V was trimmed by 1 base and J by 10 bases, leaving 23 bases between them. This CDR3 spans 18 amino acids. CDR3 coding DNA: TGTGCCAGCAGCTTAGGAGGCGGGGGAATTGGGGCAAGCTCACCCCTCCACTTT. It encodes CASSLGGGGIGASSPLHF. Complete variable domain (other parts from reference TRBV7-9 and TRBJ1-6): DTGVSQNPRHKITKRGQNVTFRCDPISEHNRLYWYRQTLGQGPEFLTYFQNEAQLEKSRLLSDRFSAERPKGSFSTLEIQRTEQGDSAMYLCASSLGGGGIGASSPLHFGNGTRLTVT.

This rearrangement joins TRBV23-1 to TRBJ2-2; maybe TRBD1 (5 bases). TRBV23-1 is classed as an ORF, of uncertain function. CDR3 length equals 16 residues. The germline V and J ends were trimmed by 4 bases and 1 base, with 13 bases remaining between them. The CDR3 reads CASSRRKQENTGELFF. Here the CDR3 DNA reads TGCGCCAGCAGTCGTAGGAAACAGGAGAACACCGGGGAGCTGTTTTTT.

The J gene is TRBJ2-2, the V gene TRBV2; TRBD1 matches 8 bases. This CDR3 spans 16 amino acids. With V trimmed by 5 bases and J by 8 bases, 13 bases remained unmatched. Per the germline V gene, CDR1 is SNHLY and CDR2 is FYNNEI. CDR3 sequence reads: CASSQRTGPNPGELFF. Here the CDR3 DNA reads TGTGCCAGCAGTCAACGGACAGGGCCCAACCCGGGGGAGCTGTTTTTT.

The V gene is TRBV7-6, the J gene TRBJ1-3; perhaps TRBD1 as D (6 bases). The CDR3 totals 15 residues. From germline, CDR1 is SGHVS and CDR2 FNYEAQ. The V and J ends lost 5 bases and 4 bases respectively, with 15 bases between them. The CDR3 region has the DNA TGTGCCAGCAGCCGGGGGGCGTCGCCCGGAAACACCATATATTTT. Translation gives CASSRGASPGNTIYF.

This clone was seen once. This chain links TRBV4-3 with TRBJ1-4, with 7 bases aligning to TRBD1. Germline CDR1 reads LGHNA; CDR2 reads YSLEER. This CDR3 is 15 amino acids long. V shed 4 bases, J shed 1 base, and the junction held 3 bases outside the gene matches. CDR3 bases: TGCGCCAGCAGCCGACAGGGACGAACTAATGAAAAACTGTTTTTT. It specifies CASSRQGRTNEKLFF.

The chain combines TRBV13 with TRBJ2-2; no definite D call. Deletions cut 1 base from V and 4 bases from J, with 10 bases between. Germline values: CDR1 PRHDT, CDR2 FYEKMQ (reference sequence). The CDR3 is made up of 15 amino acids. The CDR3 spells CASSLVGRLTGELFF. The CDR3 region has the DNA TGTGCCAGCAGCTTAGTCGGCAGACTCACCGGGGAGCTGTTTTTT.

This rearrangement joins TRBV29-1 to TRBJ2-7; the D gene is possibly TRBD1 (5 bases). The CDR3 loop spans 11 amino acids. V gave up 4 bases and J gave up 3 bases, with 7 bases separating them. Germline V gene sequence: CDR1 SQVTM, CDR2 ANQGSEA. The CDR3 here is CSVGDSYEQYF. CDR3 sequence (DNA): TGCAGCGTTGGAGACAGCTACGAGCAGTACTTC.

This chain uses TRBV7-2 with TRBJ1-5, with 8 bases identical to TRBD1. The junction had 4 bases not matched to a gene; V was cut back by 5 bases and J by 1 base. Germline V gene data show CDR1 as SGHTA and CDR2 as FQGNSA. This CDR3 spans 15 amino acids. CDR3 in DNA: TGTGCCAGCAGCCTCCAGGGGGCAAGCAATCAGCCCCAGCATTTT. Protein sequence: CASSLQGASNQPQHF.

This sequence joins TRBV5-1 and TRBJ2-7; TRBD1 aligns across 8 bases. The length of the CDR3 is 15 residues. Unmatched junction bases numbered 4, after V lost 0 bases and J lost 2 bases. Per germline, CDR1 SGHRS and CDR2 YFSETQ. Here the CDR3 DNA reads TGCGCCAGCAGCTTGGTGGCAGGGGGCGCCTACGAGCAGTACTTC. It yields the protein CASSLVAGGAYEQYF.

This chain uses TRBV15 with TRBJ2-7; D not certain. Germline V gene data show CDR1 as LNHNV and CDR2 as YYDKDF (reference sequence). The CDR3 has 14 amino acids. V lost 1 base and J lost 0, with 7 bases in between. The CDR3 bases are TGTGCCACCAGCAGAGTTTCGAGCTCCTACGAGCAGTACTTC. Its translation is CATSRVSSSYEQYF. Full variable domain (missing parts from reference TRBV15 and TRBJ2-7): DAMVIQNPRYQVTQFGKPVTLSCSQTLNHNVMYWYQQKSSQAPKLLFHYYDKDFNNEADTPDNFQSRRPNTSFCFLDIRSPGLGDTAMYLCATSRVSSSYEQYFGPGTRLTVT.

Remarks on this clone: Mismatch with germline at one junction end may stem from a read error. The chain has TRBV19 and TRBJ2-7; 10 bases map to TRBD1. CDR3 length: 16 amino acids. Germline V gene sequence: CDR1 LNHDA, CDR2 SQIVND (reference sequence). CDR3 DNA: TGTGCCAGTAGTGTAGACCCGGGACAGGGGATCTACGAGCAGTACTTC. It is translated as CASSVDPGQGIYEQYF. Using reference TRBV19 and TRBJ2-7 for the parts outside the CDR3, the full variable domain is DGGITQSPKYLFRKEGQNVTLSCEQNLNHDAMYWYRQDPGQGLRLIYYSQIVNDFQKGDIAEGYSVSREKKESFPLTVTSAQKNPTAFYLCASSVDPGQGIYEQYFGPGTRLTVT.

This rearrangement joins TRBV3-1 (or the pseudogene TRBV3-2) to TRBJ2-4; 10 nucleotides line up with TRBD1. The V gene's germline CDR1 is LGHDT and CDR2 YNNKEL (reference sequence). V dropped 3 bases and J dropped 0; count of bases not matched to a gene: 2. CDR3 size: 16 residues. CDR3 in DNA: TGTGCCAGCAGCCAGGGACAGGGGTTAGCCAAAAACATTCAGTACTTC. Translated: CASSQGQGLAKNIQYF.

The V and J genes are TRBV24-1 and TRBJ2-7; maybe TRBD1 (6 bases). The CDR3 runs to 12 residues. From germline, CDR1 is KGHDR and CDR2 SFDVKD. V was shortened by 10 bases and J by 5 bases, with 14 bases between the two germline ends. DNA for the CDR3: TGTGCCACGGGGGCCACAGGGCACGAGCAGTACTTC. Translating gives CATGATGHEQYF.

This chain uses TRBV11-3 with TRBJ2-6; D is uncertain. Trimming pared 3 bases from V and 0 bases from J, leaving 3 bases between. Germline V gives CDR1 SGHNT, CDR2 YENEEA. CDR3 size: 14 residues. CDR3 bases: TGTGCCAGCAGCTTCCGCTCTGGGGCCAACGTCCTGACTTTC. This codes for CASSFRSGANVLTF.

This chain links TRBV29-1 with TRBJ2-7; TRBD1 matches at 8 bases. Germline V gene data show CDR1 as SQVTM and CDR2 as ANQGSEA. V was pared by 6 bases and J by 3 bases, with 7 bases of the junction left unmatched. The CDR3 contains 13 residues. The CDR3 region has the DNA TGCAGCGTCATGCAGGGGGCGGGCTACGAGCAGTACTTC. This sequence encodes CSVMQGAGYEQYF.

The chain recombines TRBV6-5 with TRBJ2-7; perhaps TRBD1 as D (6 bases). The CDR3 loop spans 14 amino acids. The germline gives CDR1 MNHEY, CDR2 SVGAGI. V gave up 0 bases and J gave up 5 bases, with 11 bases separating them. CDR3 sequence: CASSYSRTAHEQYF. The DNA for the CDR3 is TGTGCCAGCAGTTACTCGAGGACAGCCCACGAGCAGTACTTC.

The gene calls are TRBV7-9 and TRBJ1-1, with D maybe TRBD1 (5 bases). This CDR3 has 13 amino acids. Trimming pared 1 base from V and 6 bases from J, leaving 9 bases between. Germline V gene lookup returns CDR1 SEHNR and CDR2 FQNEAQ (reference sequence). CDR3 loop: CASSLDWGSEAFF. For the CDR3, the DNA is TGTGCCAGCAGCTTAGACTGGGGCTCTGAAGCTTTCTTT.

The chain combines TRBV6-1 with TRBJ2-2; possibly TRBD2 for D (6 bases). The CDR3 is 15 amino acids. Germline CDR1 and CDR2: MNHNS and SASEGT. Trimming cost V 1 base and J 6 bases, with 12 bases left between them. The DNA for the CDR3 is TGTGCCAGCAGTGAAGTTAGCAGGGAGGCCGGGGAGCTGTTTTTT. Translated, it gives CASSEVSREAGELFF.

The gene calls are TRBV29-1 and TRBJ1-6; no reliable D call. With 4 bases removed from V and 5 bases from J, the gap between germline ends came to 9 bases. CDR3 length equals 13 residues. From germline, CDR1 is SQVTM and CDR2 ANQGSEA. The CDR3 sequence is CSVASTDNSPLHF. The CDR3 DNA reads TGCAGCGTTGCCAGTACAGATAATTCACCCCTCCACTTT.

The genes are TRBV11-3 and TRBJ1-1; tentatively, D is TRBD1 (5 bases). The CDR3 extends over 15 amino acids. Trimming removed 5 bases from V and 2 bases from J, with 15 bases in between. The V gene's germline CDR1 is SGHNT and CDR2 YENEEA. Here the CDR3 reads CASSLNWGFNTEAFF. The CDR3 DNA is TGTGCCAGCAGCCTAAACTGGGGCTTCAACACTGAAGCTTTCTTT.

The rearrangement uses TRBV19 and TRBJ2-3, with D possibly being TRBD2 (6 bases). The CDR3 totals 14 residues. Germline V CDR1 and CDR2: LNHDA, SQIVND (reference sequence). The germline V and J ends were trimmed by 0 bases and 6 bases, with 10 bases remaining between them. CDR3 in amino acids: CASSIEEGWDTQYF. DNA of the CDR3: TGTGCCAGTAGTATAGAGGAGGGGTGGGATACGCAGTATTTT.

In this sample, this clone turned up once. This sequence joins TRBV7-2 and TRBJ1-1; D not certain. The germline CDR1 and CDR2 sequences are SGHTA and FQGNSA. The CDR3 sequence is 14 residues long. Trimming took off 0 bases at V and 4 bases at J, with 9 bases between the two ends. CDR3 protein: CASSLAGNPTEAFF. CDR3 in DNA: TGTGCCAGCAGCTTAGCCGGGAACCCCACTGAAGCTTTCTTT.

This clone was observed a handful of times. The gene calls are TRBV7-2 and TRBJ1-1; D gene unclear. In germline, CDR1 is SGHTA, CDR2 FQGNSA. This CDR3 is built from 14 residues. Trimming took off 5 bases at V and 2 bases at J, with 12 bases between the two ends. CDR3 protein: CASSTRRTNTEAFF. CDR3 DNA sequence: TGTGCCAGCAGCACCCGACGGACTAACACTGAAGCTTTCTTT.

This CDR3 is CAWSVSYRDIGDGYTF. The DNA for the CDR3 is TGTGCCTGGAGTGTGAGTTACAGGGACATAGGGGATGGCTACACCTTC. The J gene is TRBJ1-2, the V gene TRBV30; D is perhaps TRBD1 (6 bases). There are 16 residues in the CDR3. V was clipped by 0 bases and J by 6 bases, with 20 bases between them. Per germline, CDR1 GTSNPN and CDR2 SVGIG (reference sequence).